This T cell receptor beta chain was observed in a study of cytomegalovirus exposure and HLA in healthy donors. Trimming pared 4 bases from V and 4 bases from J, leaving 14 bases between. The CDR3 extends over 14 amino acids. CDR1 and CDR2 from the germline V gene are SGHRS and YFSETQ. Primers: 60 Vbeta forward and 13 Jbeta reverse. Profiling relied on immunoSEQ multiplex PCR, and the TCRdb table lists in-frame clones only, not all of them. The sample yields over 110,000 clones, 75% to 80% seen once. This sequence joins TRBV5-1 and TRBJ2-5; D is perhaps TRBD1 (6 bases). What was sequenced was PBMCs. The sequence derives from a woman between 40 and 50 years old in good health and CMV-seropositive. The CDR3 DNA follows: TGCGCCAGCAGCCTCCGGGACAAGAGAGAGACCCAGTACTTC. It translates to CASSLRDKRETQYF.